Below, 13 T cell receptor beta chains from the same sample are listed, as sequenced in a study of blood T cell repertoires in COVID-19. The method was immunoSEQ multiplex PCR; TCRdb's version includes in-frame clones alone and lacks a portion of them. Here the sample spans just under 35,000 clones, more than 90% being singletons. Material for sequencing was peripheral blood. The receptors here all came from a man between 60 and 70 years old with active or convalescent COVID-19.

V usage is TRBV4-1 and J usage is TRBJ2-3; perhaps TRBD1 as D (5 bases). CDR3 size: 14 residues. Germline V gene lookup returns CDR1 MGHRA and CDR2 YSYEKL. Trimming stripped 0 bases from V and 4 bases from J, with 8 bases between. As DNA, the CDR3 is TGCGCCAGCAGCCAAGATGGGGCGTCAGATACGCAGTATTTT. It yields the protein CASSQDGASDTQYF.

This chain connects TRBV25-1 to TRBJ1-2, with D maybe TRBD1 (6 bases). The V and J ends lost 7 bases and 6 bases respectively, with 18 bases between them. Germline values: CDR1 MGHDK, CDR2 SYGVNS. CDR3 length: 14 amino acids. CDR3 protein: CASTIGGRNNGYTF. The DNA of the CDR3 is TGTGCCAGCACCATCGGGGGGCGTAATAATGGCTACACCTTC.

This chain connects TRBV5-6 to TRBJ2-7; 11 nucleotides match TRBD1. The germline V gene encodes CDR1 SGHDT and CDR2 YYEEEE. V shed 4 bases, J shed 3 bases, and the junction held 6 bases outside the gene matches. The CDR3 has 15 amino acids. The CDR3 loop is CASSAGTGGNYEQYF. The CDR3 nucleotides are TGTGCCAGCAGCGCCGGGACAGGGGGGAACTACGAGCAGTACTTC.

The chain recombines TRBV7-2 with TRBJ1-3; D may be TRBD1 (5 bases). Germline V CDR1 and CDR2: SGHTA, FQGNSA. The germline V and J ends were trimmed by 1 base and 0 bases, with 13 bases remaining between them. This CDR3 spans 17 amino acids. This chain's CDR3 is CASSLGGRGISGNTIYF. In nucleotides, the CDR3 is TGTGCCAGCAGCTTAGGGGGTCGGGGGATCTCTGGAAACACCATATATTTT.

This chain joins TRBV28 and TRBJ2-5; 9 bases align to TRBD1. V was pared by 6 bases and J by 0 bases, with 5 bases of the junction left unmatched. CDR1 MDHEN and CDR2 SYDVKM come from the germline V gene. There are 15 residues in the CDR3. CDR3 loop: CASSPRDRDQETQYF. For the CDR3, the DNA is TGTGCCAGCAGCCCCCGGGACAGGGACCAAGAGACCCAGTACTTC.

The DNA for the CDR3 is TGTGCCAGCAGCAAAGTGGCGGATGGCTACACCTTC. It translates to CASSKVADGYTF. The rearrangement joins TRBV21-1 to TRBJ1-2. TRBV21-1 is a recognized pseudogene. This CDR3 spans 12 amino acids.

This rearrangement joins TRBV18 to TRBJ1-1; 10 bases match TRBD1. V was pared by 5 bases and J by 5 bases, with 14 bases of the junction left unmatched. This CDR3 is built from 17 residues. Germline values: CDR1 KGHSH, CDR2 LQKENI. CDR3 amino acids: CASSRGQGRFSSTEAFF. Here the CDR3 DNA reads TGTGCCAGCTCAAGGGGACAGGGGAGATTTTCGTCTACTGAAGCTTTCTTT. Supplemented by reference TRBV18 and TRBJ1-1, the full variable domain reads NAGVMQNPRHLVRRRGQEARLRCSPMKGHSHVYWYRQLPEEGLKFMVYLQKENIIDESGMPKERFSAEFPKEGPSILRIQQVVRGDSAAYFCASSRGQGRFSSTEAFFGQGTRLTVV.

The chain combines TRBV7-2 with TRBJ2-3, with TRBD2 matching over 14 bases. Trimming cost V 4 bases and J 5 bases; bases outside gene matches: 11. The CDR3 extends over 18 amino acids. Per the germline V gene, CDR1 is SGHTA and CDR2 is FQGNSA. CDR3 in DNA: TGTGCCAGCAGCTCCTTAATGACTAGCGGGGGGGCTAGAGATACGCAGTATTTT. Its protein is CASSSLMTSGGARDTQYF.

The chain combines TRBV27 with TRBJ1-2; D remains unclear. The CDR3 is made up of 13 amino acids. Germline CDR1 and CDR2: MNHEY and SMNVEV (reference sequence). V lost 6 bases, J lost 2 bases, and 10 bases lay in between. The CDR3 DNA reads TGTGCCAGCAGAAACCCGGGAAACTATGGCTACACCTTC. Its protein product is CASRNPGNYGYTF.

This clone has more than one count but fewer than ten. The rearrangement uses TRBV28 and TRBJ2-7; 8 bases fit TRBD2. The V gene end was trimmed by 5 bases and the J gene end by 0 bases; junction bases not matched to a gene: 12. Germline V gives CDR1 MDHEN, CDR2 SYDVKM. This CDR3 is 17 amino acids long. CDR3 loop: CASSGPHPGGGSYEQYF. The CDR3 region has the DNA TGTGCCAGCAGTGGCCCGCACCCCGGGGGGGGCTCCTACGAGCAGTACTTC.

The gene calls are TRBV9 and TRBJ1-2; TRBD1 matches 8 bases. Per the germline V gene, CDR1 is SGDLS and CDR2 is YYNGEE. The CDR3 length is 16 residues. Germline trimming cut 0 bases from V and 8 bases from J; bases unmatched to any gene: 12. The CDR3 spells CASSVGKTGAGRGYTF. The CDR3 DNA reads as TGTGCCAGCAGCGTAGGGAAGACAGGGGCGGGTAGAGGCTACACCTTC.

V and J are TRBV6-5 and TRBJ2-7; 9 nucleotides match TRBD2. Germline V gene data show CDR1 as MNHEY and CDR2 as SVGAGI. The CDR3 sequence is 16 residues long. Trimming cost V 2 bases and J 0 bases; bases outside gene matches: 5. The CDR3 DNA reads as TGTGCCAGCAGTTACGGGGGACTAGCAAGCTCCTACGAGCAGTACTTC. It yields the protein CASSYGGLASSYEQYF.

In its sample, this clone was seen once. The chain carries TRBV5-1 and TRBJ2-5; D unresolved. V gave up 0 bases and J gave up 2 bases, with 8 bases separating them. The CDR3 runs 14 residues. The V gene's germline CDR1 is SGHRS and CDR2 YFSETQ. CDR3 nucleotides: TGCGCCAGCAGCTTGGGTGTCAGTCAAGAGACCCAGTACTTC. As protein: CASSLGVSQETQYF.